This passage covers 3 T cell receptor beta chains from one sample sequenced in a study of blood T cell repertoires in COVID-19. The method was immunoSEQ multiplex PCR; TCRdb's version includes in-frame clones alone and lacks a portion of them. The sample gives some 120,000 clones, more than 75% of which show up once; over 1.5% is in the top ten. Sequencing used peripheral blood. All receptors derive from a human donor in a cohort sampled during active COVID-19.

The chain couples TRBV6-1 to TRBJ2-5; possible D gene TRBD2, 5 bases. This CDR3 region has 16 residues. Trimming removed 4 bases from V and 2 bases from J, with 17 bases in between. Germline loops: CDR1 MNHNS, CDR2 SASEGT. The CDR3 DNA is TGTGCCAGCAGTGTTCTTCGAGCGGCCTTACAAGAGACCCAGTACTTC. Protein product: CASSVLRAALQETQYF.

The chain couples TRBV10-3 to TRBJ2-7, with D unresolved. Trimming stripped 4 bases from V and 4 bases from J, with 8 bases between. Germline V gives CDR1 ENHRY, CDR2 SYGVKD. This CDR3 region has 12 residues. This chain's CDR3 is CAISANRYEQYF. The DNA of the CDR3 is TGTGCCATCAGTGCTAACAGATACGAGCAGTACTTC.

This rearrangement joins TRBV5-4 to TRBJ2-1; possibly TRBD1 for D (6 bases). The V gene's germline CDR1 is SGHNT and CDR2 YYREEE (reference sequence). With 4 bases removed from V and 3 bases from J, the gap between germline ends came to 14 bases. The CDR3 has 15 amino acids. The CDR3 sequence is CASSPPGTHYNEQFF. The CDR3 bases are TGTGCCAGCAGCCCCCCCGGGACACACTACAATGAGCAGTTCTTC. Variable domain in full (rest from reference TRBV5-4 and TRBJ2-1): ETGVTQSPTHLIKTRGQQVTLRCSSQSGHNTVSWYQQALGQGPQFIFQYYREEENGRGNFPPRFSGLQFPNYSSELNVNALELDDSALYLCASSPPGTHYNEQFFGPGTRLTVL.